This T cell receptor (beta chain) derives from a study of cytotoxic CD8 clonotypes in ibrutinib-treated CLL (dated by TCRdb to the early 2020s). Some background on the complete study: The cohort had ten to twelve relapsed/refractory and about 15 treatment-naive patients; 17 to 18 were IGHV unmutated. Responses were partial in approximately 24 patients and complete in 2; after median approximately 69 months follow-up, some 15 stayed in remission and 12 progressed. An average of about 260,000 productive templates and 94,082 productive rearrangements was obtained per sample. All remission and progressive disease samples were collected while patients were still receiving ibrutinib. Cryopreserved peripheral blood mononuclear cells were collected before treatment, at response, and at either disease progression or sustained remission. The response samples were drawn at a median of approximately 11 months into treatment, with a range of about 6 to 40 months. Of the 90 or so people in the trial, roughly 27 had longitudinal samples available.

Results the study describes overall, beyond this receptor: Public clonotypes were rare and either contracted or stayed stable during treatment, and the rise in clonality at ibrutinib response reflected the expansion of private clonotypes. Sustained-remission and progressing patients did not have matched sampling times, and lymph node repertoires were not examined. At ibrutinib response clonality went up, during sustained remission it held steady, and at progression it dropped back toward baseline. Baseline clonality was found to be higher than that of age-matched healthy donors and was strongly correlated with circulating CD8+ T-cell counts.

Germline trimming amounts to 1 base on V and 8 bases on J, with 11 as the count of junction bases outside the gene matches. From the cysteine through the phenylalanine, the CDR3 covers 17 amino acids. Only the CDR3 portion is preserved as DNA: 51 bases, with reading frame beginning at the first base. CDR1 and CDR2 are read off the germline V gene as SGHRS and YFSETQ. On this clone: The antigen this receptor binds is unknown. Per-nucleotide qualities are absent, and no much larger clonotype sits a single base away.

The goal of deep resolution MiSeq sequencing was a depth between 1 in 1 million and 1 in 200,000 T cells, and coverage averaged 10x per clonotype. The immunoSEQ hsTCRB Kit was used to generate TCR beta libraries. In the authors' own workflow: Data were analyzed with ImmunoSEQ Data Assistant and ImmunoSEQ Analyzer, with V, D and J genes assigned per IMGT definitions. Clonality was computed as one minus normalized Shannon entropy of productive rearrangement frequencies, ranging from 0 to 1. Public clonotype analysis was restricted to overrepresented clonotypes comprising at least 0.05% of each patient's repertoire. Approximately 14 age-matched healthy donor repertoires from immuneACCESS served as clonality controls. TCRdb's version of the immuneACCESS table is confined to in-frame rearrangements and falls short of the full clone set. An unresolved V gene accounts for under half of the shortfall where checked; the remainder is of unknown origin. The D gene and trimming were derived from the DNA, and the V and J assignments and clone size from that table. This sample comprises approximately 70,000 clones, over 75% of them detected only once. The top ten constitute under 8.5% of the sample.

According to the study, the label for this sample's time point signals: progressive disease on ibrutinib. For TCR beta library preparation, roughly 2 micrograms of genomic DNA were extracted from the cryopreserved PBMCs. Longitudinal blood samples from CLL patients on ibrutinib monotherapy were analyzed using high-throughput TCR beta sequencing. Patients were enrolled in a phase 2 open-label single-center ibrutinib monotherapy trial. The source material was PBMCs, sampled at disease progression, from a patient treated with ibrutinib. The V gene is TRBV5-1 and the J gene is TRBJ2-1; 11 of the junction bases match TRBD2. The sequence came from a human donor with chronic lymphocytic leukemia. CDR3 sequence: CASSLWGLAGGGDEQFF. The DNA is TGCGCCAGCAGCTTGTGGGGGCTAGCGGGAGGCGGGGATGAGCAGTTCTTC.